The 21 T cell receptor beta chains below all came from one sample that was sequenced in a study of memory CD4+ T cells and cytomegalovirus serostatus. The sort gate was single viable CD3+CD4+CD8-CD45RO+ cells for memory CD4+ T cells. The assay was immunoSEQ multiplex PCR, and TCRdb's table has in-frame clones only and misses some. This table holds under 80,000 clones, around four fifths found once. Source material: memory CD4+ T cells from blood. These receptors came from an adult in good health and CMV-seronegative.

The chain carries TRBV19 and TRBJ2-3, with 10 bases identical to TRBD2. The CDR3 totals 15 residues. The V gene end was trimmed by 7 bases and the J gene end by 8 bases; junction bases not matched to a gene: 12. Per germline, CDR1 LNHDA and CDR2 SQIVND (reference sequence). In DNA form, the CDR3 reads TGTGCCAGTAACGGCAAGGAAGCGGGAGGGGCTACGCAGTATTTT. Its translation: CASNGKEAGGATQYF.

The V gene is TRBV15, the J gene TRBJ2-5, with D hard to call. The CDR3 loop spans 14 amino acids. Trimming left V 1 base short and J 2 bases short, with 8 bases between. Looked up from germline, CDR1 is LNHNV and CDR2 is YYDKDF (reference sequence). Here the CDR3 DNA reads TGTGCCACCAGCAGAGGCAACAGACAAGAGACCCAGTACTTC. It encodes CATSRGNRQETQYF.

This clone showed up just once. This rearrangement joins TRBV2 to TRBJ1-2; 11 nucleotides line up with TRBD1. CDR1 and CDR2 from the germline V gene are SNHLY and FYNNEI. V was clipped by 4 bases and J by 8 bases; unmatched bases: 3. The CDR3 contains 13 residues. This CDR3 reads CASSGTGGVGYTF. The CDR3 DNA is TGTGCCAGCAGTGGGACAGGGGGCGTAGGCTACACCTTC.

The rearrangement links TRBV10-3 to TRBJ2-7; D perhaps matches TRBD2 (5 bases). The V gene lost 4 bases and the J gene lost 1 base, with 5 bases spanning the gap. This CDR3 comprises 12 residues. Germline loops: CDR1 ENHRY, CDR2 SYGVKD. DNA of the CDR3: TGTGCCATCAGTGGGACTTCCTACGAGCAGTACTTC. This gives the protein CAISGTSYEQYF.

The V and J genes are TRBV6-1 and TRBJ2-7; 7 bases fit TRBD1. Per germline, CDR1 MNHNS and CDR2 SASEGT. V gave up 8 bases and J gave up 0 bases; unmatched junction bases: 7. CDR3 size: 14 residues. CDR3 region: CASCSTGRSYEQYF. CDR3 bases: TGTGCCAGCTGTTCGACAGGGCGCTCCTACGAGCAGTACTTC.

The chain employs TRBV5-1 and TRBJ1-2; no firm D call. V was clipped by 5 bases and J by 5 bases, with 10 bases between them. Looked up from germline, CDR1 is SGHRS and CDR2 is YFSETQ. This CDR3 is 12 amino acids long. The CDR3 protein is CASSPPFYGYTF. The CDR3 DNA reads TGCGCCAGCAGTCCCCCATTTTATGGCTACACCTTC.

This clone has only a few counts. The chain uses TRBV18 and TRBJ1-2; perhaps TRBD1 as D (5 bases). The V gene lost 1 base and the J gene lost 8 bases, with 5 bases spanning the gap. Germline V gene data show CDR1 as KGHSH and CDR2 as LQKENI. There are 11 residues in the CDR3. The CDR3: CASSPRDGYTF. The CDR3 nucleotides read TGTGCCAGCTCACCACGGGACGGCTACACCTTC. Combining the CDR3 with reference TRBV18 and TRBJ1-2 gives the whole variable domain NAGVMQNPRHLVRRRGQEARLRCSPMKGHSHVYWYRQLPEEGLKFMVYLQKENIIDESGMPKERFSAEFPKEGPSILRIQQVVRGDSAAYFCASSPRDGYTFGSGTRLTVV.

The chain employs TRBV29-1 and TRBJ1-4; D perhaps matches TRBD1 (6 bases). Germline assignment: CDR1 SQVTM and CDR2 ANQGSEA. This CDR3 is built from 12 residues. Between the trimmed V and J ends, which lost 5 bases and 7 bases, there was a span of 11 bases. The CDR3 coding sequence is TGCAGCGTTCTCACGACAGGTGAAAAACTGTTTTTT. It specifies CSVLTTGEKLFF.

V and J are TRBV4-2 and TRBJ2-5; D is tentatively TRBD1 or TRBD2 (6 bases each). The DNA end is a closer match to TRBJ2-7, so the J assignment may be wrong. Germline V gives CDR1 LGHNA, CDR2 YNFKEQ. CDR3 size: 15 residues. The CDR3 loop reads CASSQEQEGAYEQYF. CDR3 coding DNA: TGTGCCAGCAGCCAAGAGCAGGAGGGGGCCTACGAGCAGTACTTC.

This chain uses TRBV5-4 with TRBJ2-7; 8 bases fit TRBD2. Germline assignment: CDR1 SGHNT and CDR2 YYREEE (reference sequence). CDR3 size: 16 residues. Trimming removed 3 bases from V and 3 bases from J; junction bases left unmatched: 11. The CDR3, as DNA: TGTGCCAGCAGCTGGTGGGGGGGCGGGACTAGCTACGAGCAGTACTTC. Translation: CASSWWGGGTSYEQYF. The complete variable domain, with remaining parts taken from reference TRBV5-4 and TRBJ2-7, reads ETGVTQSPTHLIKTRGQQVTLRCSSQSGHNTVSWYQQALGQGPQFIFQYYREEENGRGNFPPRFSGLQFPNYSSELNVNALELDDSALYLCASSWWGGGTSYEQYFGPGTRLTVT.

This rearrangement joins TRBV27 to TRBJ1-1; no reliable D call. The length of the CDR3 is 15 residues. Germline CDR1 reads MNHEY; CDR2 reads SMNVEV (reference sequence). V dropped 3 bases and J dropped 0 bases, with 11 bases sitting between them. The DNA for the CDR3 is TGTGCCAGCAGTTTTCATGGACGCTTGAACACTGAAGCTTTCTTT. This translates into CASSFHGRLNTEAFF.

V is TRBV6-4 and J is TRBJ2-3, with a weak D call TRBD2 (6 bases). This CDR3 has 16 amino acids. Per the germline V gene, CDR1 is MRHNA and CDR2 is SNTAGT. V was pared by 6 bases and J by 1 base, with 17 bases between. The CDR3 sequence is CASSETWTTGTDTQYF. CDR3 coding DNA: TGTGCCAGCAGCGAGACCTGGACTACCGGCACAGATACGCAGTATTTT.

The CDR3 nucleotides read TGTGCCCTTCAACGGGGCTATGGCTACACCTTC. This translates into CALQRGYGYTF. V and J are TRBV30 and TRBJ1-2; no definite D call. The CDR3 sequence is 11 residues long. V gave up 8 bases and J gave up 4 bases, with 11 bases separating them. Germline CDR1 GTSNPN, CDR2 SVGIG (reference sequence).

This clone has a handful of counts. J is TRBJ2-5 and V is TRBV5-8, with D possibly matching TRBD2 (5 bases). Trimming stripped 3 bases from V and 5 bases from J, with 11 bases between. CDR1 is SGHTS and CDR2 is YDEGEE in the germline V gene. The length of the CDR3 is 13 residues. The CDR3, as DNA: TGTGCCAGCAGCTCCACTAGTCACGAGACCCAGTACTTC. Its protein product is CASSSTSHETQYF.

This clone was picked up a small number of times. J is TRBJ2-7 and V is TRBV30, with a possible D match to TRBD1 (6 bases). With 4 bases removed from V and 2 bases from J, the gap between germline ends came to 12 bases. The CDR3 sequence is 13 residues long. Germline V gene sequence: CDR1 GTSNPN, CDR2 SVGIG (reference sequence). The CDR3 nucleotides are TGTGCCTGGAACCAGGGGTTAACCTACGAGCAGTACTTC. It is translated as CAWNQGLTYEQYF.

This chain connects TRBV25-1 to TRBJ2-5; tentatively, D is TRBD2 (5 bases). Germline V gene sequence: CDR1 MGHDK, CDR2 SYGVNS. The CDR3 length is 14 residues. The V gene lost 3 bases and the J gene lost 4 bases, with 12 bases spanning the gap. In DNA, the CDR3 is TGTGCCAGCAGTGAGCCCGGGGTCGGAGAGACCCAGTACTTC. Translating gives CASSEPGVGETQYF.

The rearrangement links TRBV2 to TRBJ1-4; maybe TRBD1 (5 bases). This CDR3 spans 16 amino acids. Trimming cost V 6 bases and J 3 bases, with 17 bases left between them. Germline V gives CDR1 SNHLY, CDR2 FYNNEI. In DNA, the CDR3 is TGTGCCAGCAGCCCTTATGGGGCAGGACCTAATGAAAAACTGTTTTTT. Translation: CASSPYGAGPNEKLFF.

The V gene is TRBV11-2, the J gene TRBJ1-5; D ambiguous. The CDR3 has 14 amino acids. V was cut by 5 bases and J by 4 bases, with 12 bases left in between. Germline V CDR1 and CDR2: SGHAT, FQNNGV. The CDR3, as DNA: TGTGCCAGCAGCCCTGGACGGGAAAATCAGCCCCAGCATTTT. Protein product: CASSPGRENQPQHF.

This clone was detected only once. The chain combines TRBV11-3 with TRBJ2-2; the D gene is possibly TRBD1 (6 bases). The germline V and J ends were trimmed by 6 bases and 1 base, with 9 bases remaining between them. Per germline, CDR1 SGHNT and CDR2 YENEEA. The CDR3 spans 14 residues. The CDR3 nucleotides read TGTGCCAGCAGGGCACAGGGGAACACCGGGGAGCTGTTTTTT. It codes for CASRAQGNTGELFF.

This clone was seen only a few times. The CDR3 coding sequence is TGCAGCGTGCGAGCGAACACTGAAGCTTTCTTT. Its protein is CSVRANTEAFF. V gene TRBV29-1 combines with J gene TRBJ1-1, with D hard to call. The CDR3 is 11 amino acids. From germline, CDR1 is SQVTM and CDR2 ANQGSEA. V dropped 6 bases and J dropped 1 base, with 6 bases sitting between them.

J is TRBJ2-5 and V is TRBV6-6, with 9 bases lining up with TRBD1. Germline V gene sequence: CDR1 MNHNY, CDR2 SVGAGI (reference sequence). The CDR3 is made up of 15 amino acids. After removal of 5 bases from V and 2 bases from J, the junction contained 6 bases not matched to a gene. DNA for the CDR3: TGTGCCAGCAGTCCCGGCGACAGGGGGCAAGAGACCCAGTACTTC. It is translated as CASSPGDRGQETQYF.